A single sample is the source of the 6 T cell receptor beta chains below, sequenced in a study of response to subunit inactivated influenza vaccine. TCRdb re-called the RT-PCR reads with MiXCR, one entry per CDR3 protein. The sample has around 540,000 distinct CDR3 sequences, about 10% seen once; the top ten hold roughly a tenth. Sequences were derived from PBMCs from blood, sampled on the day of vaccination. The receptors originated from a man aged 50-60 years who received an inactivated influenza vaccine.

This clonotype was seen a few times. The chain carries TRBV4-1 and TRBJ2-7; D possibly corresponds to TRBD1 (5 bases). The CDR3 spans 14 residues. Germline assignment: CDR1 MGHRA and CDR2 YSYEKL. V shed 0 bases and J shed 7 bases, with 13 bases lying between them. The CDR3 DNA reads TGCGCCAGCAGCCAAGAAGGCGGCAGGGCTGAGCAGTACTTC. It specifies CASSQEGGRAEQYF.

The chain employs TRBV4-3 and TRBJ2-7; 10 positions agree with TRBD1. This CDR3 has 15 amino acids. Germline V gene data show CDR1 as LGHNA and CDR2 as YSLEER. The trim removed 8 bases at V and 4 bases at J, leaving 11 bases unmatched. The CDR3 region is CASGTLTGGGYEQYF. Written as DNA, the CDR3 is TGCGCCAGCGGGACACTGACAGGGGGCGGGTACGAGCAGTACTTC.

This chain uses TRBV7-2 with TRBJ1-1; a weak D match, TRBD1 (6 bases). Germline CDR1 is SGHTA and CDR2 is FQGNSA. V gave up 2 bases and J gave up 1 base, with 14 bases separating them. The CDR3 consists of 16 residues. The CDR3 is CASSLLGGGTNTEAFF. CDR3 in DNA: TGTGCCAGCAGCTTATTAGGGGGAGGGACGAACACTGAAGCTTTCTTT.

This clonotype was recorded at least ten times. This chain connects TRBV12-3 or TRBV12-4 to TRBJ1-6; the D gene is possibly TRBD1 (5 bases). Trimming shortened V by 6 bases and J by 5 bases, and 14 bases separated the two germline ends. CDR3 length: 15 residues. The CDR3 DNA is TGTGCCAGCAGCGGGTGGGGGACCAATAATTCACCCCTCCACTTT. It specifies CASSGWGTNNSPLHF.

This clonotype was seen only a few times. The V gene is TRBV6-2 or TRBV6-3, the J gene TRBJ1-6; tentatively, D is TRBD1 (6 bases). Germline V lookup: CDR1 MNHEY, CDR2 SVGEGT. This CDR3 spans 13 amino acids. Trimming shortened V by 7 bases and J by 10 bases, and 14 bases separated the two germline ends. This CDR3 is CASTLDGGSPLHF. CDR3 coding DNA: TGTGCCAGCACCCTTGACGGGGGCTCACCCCTCCACTTT.

J is TRBJ2-3 and V is TRBV30; 10 bases agree with TRBD2. J was trimmed by 6 bases and V by 8 bases; bases with no gene match: 11. Germline V gene data show CDR1 as GTSNPN and CDR2 as SVGIG (reference sequence). There are 14 residues in the CDR3. CDR3 loop: CAQTPSGRWDTQYF. The CDR3 region has the DNA TGTGCCCAGACCCCTAGCGGGAGATGGGATACGCAGTATTTT.